These 18 T cell receptor beta chains originate from one sample sequenced in a study of human T cells and chemical hapten exposure. Regarding time point: healthy volunteer bleed at 6 weeks. Total RNA extraction was carried out from unfractionated whole blood. Via MiXCR, TCRdb re-called the RACE reads, giving one row per CDR3 protein. Of 35,000 to 50,000 distinct CDR3 sequences listed, around 3.4% are singletons. The sequencing input was whole blood. The receptor source for this set is a human donor in good health. Some clones in this sample may be carry-over from other donors' samples.

The sample holds many counts of this clonotype. The V call is TRBV7-3, the J call TRBJ1-2, with 7 bases lining up with TRBD1. The germline CDR1 and CDR2 sequences are SGHTA and FQGTGA. The CDR3 contains 13 residues. V shed 4 bases and J 8 bases; nucleotides not matched to a gene: 7. The CDR3 DNA follows: TGTGCCAGCAGCTCCCGGACAGGAGAGGGCTACACCTTC. Amino acid sequence: CASSSRTGEGYTF. Combining the CDR3 with reference TRBV7-3 and TRBJ1-2 gives the whole variable domain GAGVSQTPSNKVTEKGKYVELRCDPISGHTALYWYRQSLGQGPEFLIYFQGTGAADDSGLPNDRFFAVRPEGSVSTLKIQRTERGDSAVYLCASSSRTGEGYTFGSGTRLTVV.

This clonotype appeared many times. CDR3 coding DNA: TGTGCCAGCAGTGTGTTAGACCGGGCCGGGGAGCTGTTTTTT. Protein sequence: CASSVLDRAGELFF. The chain recombines TRBV12-3 or TRBV12-4 with TRBJ2-2; D is undetermined. V lost 5 bases to trimming and J lost 6 bases, with 13 bases between them. This CDR3 comprises 14 residues.

The V and J genes are TRBV25-1 and TRBJ2-3; 9 bases agree with TRBD1. The CDR3 runs to 13 residues. Germline CDR1 MGHDK, CDR2 SYGVNS. V was clipped by 6 bases and J by 5 bases; unmatched bases: 3. In nucleotides, the CDR3 is TGTGCCAGCAGGGGACAGGGACAAGATACGCAGTATTTT. Translated: CASRGQGQDTQYF.

This clonotype was detected a few times. The chain has TRBV3-1 and TRBJ2-7; 8 bases map to TRBD1. From germline, CDR1 is LGHDT and CDR2 YNNKEL (reference sequence). There are 15 residues in the CDR3. Trimming at V came to 3 bases and at J to 3 bases, leaving 7 bases not matched to a gene. In DNA, the CDR3 is TGTGCCAGCAGCCATGGCGCAGGGGGCGTCTACGAGCAGTACTTC. Encoded protein: CASSHGAGGVYEQYF.

This clonotype appeared many times. The chain uses TRBV13 and TRBJ1-1; 7 bases line up with TRBD1. The CDR3 totals 14 residues. J gave up 6 bases and V 5 bases, and 9 bases lay outside the gene matches. Germline values: CDR1 PRHDT, CDR2 FYEKMQ (reference sequence). The CDR3 coding sequence is TGTGCCAGCAGCCCTCACCCCCAGGGGGCTGAAGCTTTCTTT. This sequence encodes CASSPHPQGAEAFF.

This clonotype was recorded at least ten times. The rearrangement joins TRBV5-5 to TRBJ1-5; perhaps TRBD1 as D (6 bases). V dropped 4 bases and J dropped 3 bases, with 14 bases sitting between them. Germline CDR1 is SGHKS and CDR2 is YYEKEE (reference sequence). This CDR3 is 15 amino acids long. The CDR3 loop reads CASSLLTGNNQPQHF. Here the CDR3 DNA reads TGTGCCAGCAGCCTCCTAACAGGGAACAATCAGCCCCAGCATTTT.

This chain joins TRBV6-1 and TRBJ1-1; 8 positions match TRBD1. CDR3 length: 14 residues. Germline loops: CDR1 MNHNS, CDR2 SASEGT. J was trimmed by 11 bases and V by 5 bases; bases with no gene match: 13. The CDR3 reads CASSITGTGLLAFF. Written as DNA, the CDR3 is TGTGCCAGCAGTATCACCGGGACAGGCCTACTGGCTTTCTTT.

In this sample, this clonotype turned up many times. The CDR3: CASSTSRDPRSEQYF. CDR3 bases: TGTGCCAGCAGTACATCCCGGGACCCAAGATCCGAGCAGTACTTC. The V call is TRBV6-5, the J call TRBJ2-7; either TRBD1 or TRBD2 may supply D (5 bases each). CDR3 length equals 15 residues. Germline loops: CDR1 MNHEY, CDR2 SVGAGI. Trimming removed 5 bases at V and 6 bases at J, with 20 bases between.

This clonotype was counted many times. The chain has TRBV29-1 and TRBJ2-1; TRBD1 aligns across 9 bases. V gave up 2 bases and J gave up 8 bases; unmatched junction bases: 7. Germline V gene data show CDR1 as SQVTM and CDR2 as ANQGSEA. This CDR3 has 14 amino acids. The CDR3 sequence: CSVETGGFGYEQFF. CDR3 DNA sequence: TGCAGCGTTGAAACAGGGGGCTTCGGTTATGAGCAGTTCTTC.

This clonotype has ten or more counts. J is TRBJ2-7 and V is TRBV7-2; 11 bases map to TRBD2. The germline V gene encodes CDR1 SGHTA and CDR2 FQGNSA. The junction had 4 bases not matched to a gene; V was cut back by 3 bases and J by 6 bases. The CDR3 length is 14 residues. The DNA for the CDR3 is TGTGCCAGCAGCTTCGGGACTAGCGGAGGCGAGCAGTACTTC. Amino acids: CASSFGTSGGEQYF. Based on the CDR3 plus reference TRBV7-2 and TRBJ2-7, the full variable domain is GAGVSQSPSNKVTEKGKDVELRCDPISGHTALYWYRQSLGQGLEFLIYFQGNSAPDKSGLPSDRFSAERTGGSVSTLTIQRTQQEDSAVYLCASSFGTSGGEQYFGPGTRLTVT.

This clonotype came up many times. This chain connects TRBV12-3 or TRBV12-4 to TRBJ2-1, with TRBD2 as a possible D gene (6 bases). V shed 5 bases and J shed 0 bases, with 11 bases lying between them. CDR3 length equals 15 residues. CDR3 sequence (DNA): TGTGCCAGCAGTCGGGGCGGGACCTCCTACAATGAGCAGTTCTTC. Protein product: CASSRGGTSYNEQFF.

This clonotype was seen repeatedly, ten times or more. V gene TRBV12-3 or TRBV12-4 combines with J gene TRBJ1-5; D ambiguous. V was pared by 6 bases and J by 3 bases, with 15 bases between. This CDR3 comprises 15 residues. CDR3 bases: TGTGCCAGCAGCCCCTCTCGATGGCTCAATCAGCCCCAGCATTTT. This codes for CASSPSRWLNQPQHF.

This clonotype was seen ten or more times. The CDR3 DNA reads TGCGCCAGCAGCTTACCAGCGGGAGGGCCTAGGGAGAGCACAGATACGCAGTATTTT. The encoded protein is CASSLPAGGPRESTDTQYF. This sequence joins TRBV5-1 and TRBJ2-3; 10 bases match TRBD2. Trimming took 2 bases from V and 0 from J; bases not matched to a gene: 12. Germline lookup yields CDR1 SGHRS and CDR2 YFSETQ. The CDR3 has 19 residues.

Many counts were recorded for this clonotype. The chain recombines TRBV20-1 with TRBJ2-7; perhaps TRBD1 as D (6 bases). The ends were cut back, 3 bases at V and 4 bases at J, with 16 bases in the middle. The CDR3 consists of 14 residues. Germline values: CDR1 DFQATT, CDR2 SNEGSKA (reference sequence). CDR3: CSARPYRDLYEQYF. The CDR3 region has the DNA TGCAGTGCTAGGCCCTACAGGGATTTATACGAGCAGTACTTC.

The chain uses TRBV6-1 and TRBJ1-2; the D is unclear. Germline V CDR1 and CDR2: MNHNS, SASEGT. The V and J ends lost 4 bases and 5 bases respectively, with 23 bases between them. The CDR3 is 17 residues long. The CDR3: CASSGSQTRPQSYGYTF. CDR3 bases: TGTGCCAGCAGTGGATCGCAGACACGTCCCCAGAGTTATGGCTACACCTTC.

This chain uses TRBV5-6 with TRBJ2-1; no reliable D call. The CDR3 is 12 amino acids. In germline, CDR1 is SGHDT, CDR2 YYEEEE. V lost 2 bases and J 5 bases, leaving 5 bases between the germline ends. DNA of the CDR3: TGTGCCAGCAGCTTCGGTCACAATGAGCAGTTCTTC. Residues: CASSFGHNEQFF. The complete variable domain, with remaining parts taken from reference TRBV5-6 and TRBJ2-1, reads DAGVTQSPTHLIKTRGQQVTLRCSPKSGHDTVSWYQQALGQGPQFIFQYYEEEERQRGNFPDRFSGHQFPNYSSELNVNALLLGDSALYLCASSFGHNEQFFGPGTRLTVL.

V and J are TRBV6-6 and TRBJ2-2; the D is unclear. CDR1 is MNHNY and CDR2 is SVGAGI in the germline V gene (reference sequence). The CDR3 runs 13 residues. With 5 bases removed from V and 1 base from J, the gap between germline ends came to 5 bases. CDR3 amino acids: CASSNRNTGELFF. DNA of the CDR3: TGTGCCAGCAGTAACAGGAACACCGGGGAGCTGTTTTTT.

This clonotype has ten or more counts. DNA of the CDR3: TGTGCCACACTGACCGGCAGCTGGGGCTACACCTTC. Its protein is CATLTGSWGYTF. This sequence joins TRBV10-3 and TRBJ1-2; D is ambiguous. The CDR3 has 12 residues. CDR1 and CDR2 from the germline V gene are ENHRY and SYGVKD. V gave up 10 bases and J gave up 8 bases, with 17 bases separating them.